Below, 5 T cell receptor beta chains from the same sample are listed, as sequenced in a study of cytomegalovirus exposure and HLA in healthy donors. The PCR ran on 60 Vbeta and 13 Jbeta primers. Profiling relied on immunoSEQ multiplex PCR, and the TCRdb table lists in-frame clones only, not all of them. This table holds about 120,000 clones, 8.5% to 10% found once. Source material: PBMCs. All receptors come from a man in his thirties or forties in good health and CMV-seronegative.

The gene calls are TRBV11-3 and TRBJ2-2, with D perhaps matching TRBD1 (5 bases). There are 14 residues in the CDR3. The V gene lost 3 bases and the J gene lost 4 bases, with 9 bases spanning the gap. Germline CDR1 is SGHNT and CDR2 is YENEEA. The CDR3 sequence: CASSFRQGTGELFF. CDR3 DNA sequence: TGTGCCAGCAGCTTCCGGCAGGGCACCGGGGAGCTGTTTTTT.

The J gene is TRBJ1-1, the V gene TRBV5-1; 7 bases align to TRBD1. The germline CDR1 and CDR2 sequences are SGHRS and YFSETQ. With 4 bases clipped from V and 1 base from J, the junction kept 7 bases outside the gene matches. There are 15 residues in the CDR3. As DNA, the CDR3 is TGCGCCAGCAGCCGCCCGGGACAGCCGAACACTGAAGCTTTCTTT. Protein sequence: CASSRPGQPNTEAFF. The full variable domain, its missing parts supplied by reference TRBV5-1 and TRBJ1-1, is KAGVTQTPRYLIKTRGQQVTLSCSPISGHRSVSWYQQTPGQGLQFLFEYFSETQRNKGNFPGRFSGRQFSNSRSEMNVSTLELGDSALYLCASSRPGQPNTEAFFGQGTRLTVV.

The chain carries TRBV6-5 and TRBJ1-2, with 7 bases that match TRBD1. V trimming: 0 bases; J trimming: 3 bases; junction bases outside the gene matches: 4. The CDR3 sequence is 15 residues long. CDR1 is MNHEY and CDR2 is SVGAGI in the germline V gene. The CDR3 loop reads CASSYSGDRYYGYTF. CDR3 bases: TGTGCCAGCAGTTACTCGGGGGACAGATACTATGGCTACACCTTC.

The genes are TRBV19 and TRBJ2-3; possibly TRBD1 for D (6 bases). The germline gives CDR1 LNHDA, CDR2 SQIVND (reference sequence). The CDR3 is made up of 14 amino acids. V lost 3 bases and J 6 bases, leaving 13 bases between the germline ends. The CDR3 DNA is TGTGCCAGTAGTATCACAGGGATTAGGGATACGCAGTATTTT. This sequence encodes CASSITGIRDTQYF.

This clone appeared a few times. The rearrangement uses TRBV6-1 and TRBJ2-2, with 10 bases aligning to TRBD2. Germline-derived CDR1 and CDR2 are MNHNS and SASEGT. V gave up 6 bases and J gave up 4 bases; unmatched junction bases: 2. The CDR3 has 14 amino acids. CDR3 loop: CASRLAGPTGELFF. Here the CDR3 DNA reads TGTGCCAGCAGACTAGCGGGACCCACCGGGGAGCTGTTTTTT.